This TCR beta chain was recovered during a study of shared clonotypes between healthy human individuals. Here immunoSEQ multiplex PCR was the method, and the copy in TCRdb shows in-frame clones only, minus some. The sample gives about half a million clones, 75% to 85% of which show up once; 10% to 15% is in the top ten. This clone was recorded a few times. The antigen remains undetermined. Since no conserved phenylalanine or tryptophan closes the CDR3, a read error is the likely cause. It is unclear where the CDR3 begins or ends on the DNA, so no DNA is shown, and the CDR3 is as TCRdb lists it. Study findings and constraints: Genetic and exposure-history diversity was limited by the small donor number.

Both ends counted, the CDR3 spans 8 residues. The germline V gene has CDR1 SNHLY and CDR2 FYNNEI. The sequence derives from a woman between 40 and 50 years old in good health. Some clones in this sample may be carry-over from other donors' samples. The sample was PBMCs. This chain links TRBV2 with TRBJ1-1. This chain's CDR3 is CASRSEGC.